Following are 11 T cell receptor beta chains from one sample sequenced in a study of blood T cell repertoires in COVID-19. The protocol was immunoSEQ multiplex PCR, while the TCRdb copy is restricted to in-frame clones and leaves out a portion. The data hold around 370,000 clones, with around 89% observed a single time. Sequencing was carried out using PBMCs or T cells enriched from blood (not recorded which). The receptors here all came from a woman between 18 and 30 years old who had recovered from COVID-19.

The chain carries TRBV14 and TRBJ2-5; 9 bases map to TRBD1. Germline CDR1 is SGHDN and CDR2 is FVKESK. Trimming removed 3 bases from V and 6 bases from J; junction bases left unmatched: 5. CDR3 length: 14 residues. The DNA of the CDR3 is TGTGCCAGCAGCCAGGACAGGGGACTGAAGACCCAGTACTTC. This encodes CASSQDRGLKTQYF. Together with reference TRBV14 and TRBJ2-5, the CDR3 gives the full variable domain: EAGVTQFPSHSVIEKGQTVTLRCDPISGHDNLYWYRRVMGKEIKFLLHFVKESKQDESGMPNNRFLAERTGGTYSTLKVQPAELEDSGVYFCASSQDRGLKTQYFGPGTRLLVL.

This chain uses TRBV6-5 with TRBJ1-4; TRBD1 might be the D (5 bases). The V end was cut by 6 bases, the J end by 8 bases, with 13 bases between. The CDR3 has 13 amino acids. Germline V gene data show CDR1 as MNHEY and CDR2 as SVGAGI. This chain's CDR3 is CASSRTIFEKLFF. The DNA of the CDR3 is TGTGCCAGCAGCCGGACAATTTTCGAAAAACTGTTTTTT.

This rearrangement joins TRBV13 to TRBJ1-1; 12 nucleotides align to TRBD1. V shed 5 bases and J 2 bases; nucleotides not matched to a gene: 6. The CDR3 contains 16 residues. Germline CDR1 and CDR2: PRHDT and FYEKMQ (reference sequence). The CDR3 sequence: CASSQGQGARNTEAFF. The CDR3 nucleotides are TGTGCCAGCAGCCAGGGACAGGGGGCTCGTAACACTGAAGCTTTCTTT.

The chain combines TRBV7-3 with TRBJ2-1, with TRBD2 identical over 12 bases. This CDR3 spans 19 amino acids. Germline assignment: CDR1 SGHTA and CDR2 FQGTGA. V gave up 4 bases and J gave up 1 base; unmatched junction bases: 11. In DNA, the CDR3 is TGTGCCAGCAGCTCCCCGGGGCTAGCGGGGGGGACGTCCTACAATGAGCAGTTCTTC. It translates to CASSSPGLAGGTSYNEQFF.

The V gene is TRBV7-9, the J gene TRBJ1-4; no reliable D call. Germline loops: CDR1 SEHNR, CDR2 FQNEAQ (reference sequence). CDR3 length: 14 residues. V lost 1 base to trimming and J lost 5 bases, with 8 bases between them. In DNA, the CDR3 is TGTGCCAGCAGCTTAGTAGATAAGAATGAAAAACTGTTTTTT. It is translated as CASSLVDKNEKLFF.

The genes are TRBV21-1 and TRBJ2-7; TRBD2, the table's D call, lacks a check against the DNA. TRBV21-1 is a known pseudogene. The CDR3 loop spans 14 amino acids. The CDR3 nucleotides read TGTGCCAGCAGCCCGGGGGGTAGATTCTACGAGCAGTACTTC. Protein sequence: CASSPGGRFYEQYF.

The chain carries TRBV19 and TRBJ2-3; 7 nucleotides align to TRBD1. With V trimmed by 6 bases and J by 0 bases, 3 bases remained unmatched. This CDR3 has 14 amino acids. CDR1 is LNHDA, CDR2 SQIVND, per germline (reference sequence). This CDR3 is CASSRDSSTDTQYF. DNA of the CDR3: TGTGCCAGTAGCCGGGACAGCAGCACAGATACGCAGTATTTT.

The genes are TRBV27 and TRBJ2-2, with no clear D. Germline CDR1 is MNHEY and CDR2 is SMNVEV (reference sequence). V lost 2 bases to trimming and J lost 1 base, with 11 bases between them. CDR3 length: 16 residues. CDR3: CASSLGRRLNTGELFF. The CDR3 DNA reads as TGTGCCAGCAGTTTAGGAAGGCGGCTGAACACCGGGGAGCTGTTTTTT.

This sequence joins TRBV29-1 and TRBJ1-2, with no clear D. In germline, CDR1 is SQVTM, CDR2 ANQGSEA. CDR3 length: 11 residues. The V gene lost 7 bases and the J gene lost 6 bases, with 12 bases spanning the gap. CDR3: CSASGLDGYTF. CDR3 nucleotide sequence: TGCAGCGCCTCCGGACTAGATGGCTACACCTTC. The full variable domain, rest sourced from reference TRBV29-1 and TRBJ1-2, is SAVISQKPSRDICQRGTSLTIQCQVDSQVTMMFWYRQQPGQSLTLIATANQGSEATYESGFVIDKFPISRPNLTFSTLTVSNMSPEDSSIYLCSASGLDGYTFGSGTRLTVV.

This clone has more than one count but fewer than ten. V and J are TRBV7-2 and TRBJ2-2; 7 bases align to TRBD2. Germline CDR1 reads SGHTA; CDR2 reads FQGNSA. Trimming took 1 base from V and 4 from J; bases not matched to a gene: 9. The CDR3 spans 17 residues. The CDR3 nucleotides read TGTGCCAGCAGCTTAGTAGGCGGGGAGGGGATCACCGGGGAGCTGTTTTTT. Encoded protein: CASSLVGGEGITGELFF.

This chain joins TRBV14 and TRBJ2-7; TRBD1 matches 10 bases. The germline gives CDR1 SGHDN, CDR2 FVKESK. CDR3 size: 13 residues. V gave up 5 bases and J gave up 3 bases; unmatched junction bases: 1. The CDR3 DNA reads TGTGCCAGCAGCTGGGACAGGGGCTACGAGCAGTACTTC. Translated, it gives CASSWDRGYEQYF.